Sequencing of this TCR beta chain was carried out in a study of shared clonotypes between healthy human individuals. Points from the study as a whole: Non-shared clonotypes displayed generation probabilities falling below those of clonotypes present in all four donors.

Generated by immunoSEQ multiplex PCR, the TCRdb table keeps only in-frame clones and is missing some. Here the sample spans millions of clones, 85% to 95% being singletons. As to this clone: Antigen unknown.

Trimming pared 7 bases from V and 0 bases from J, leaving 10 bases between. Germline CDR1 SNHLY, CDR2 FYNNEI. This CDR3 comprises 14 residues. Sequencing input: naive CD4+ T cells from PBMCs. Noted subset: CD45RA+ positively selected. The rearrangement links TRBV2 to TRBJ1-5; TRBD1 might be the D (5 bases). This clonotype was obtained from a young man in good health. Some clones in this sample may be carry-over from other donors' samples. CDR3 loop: CASKTVNSNQPQHF. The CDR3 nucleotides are TGTGCCAGCAAGACAGTTAATAGCAATCAGCCCCAGCATTTT.